The rows below give T cell receptor beta chains drawn from one sample of a study of T cells in Graves' hyperthyroidism and ophthalmopathy. MiXCR was run by TCRdb on the multiplex PCR reads, yielding one entry per CDR3 protein. The table shows some 92,000 distinct CDR3 sequences, with roughly 40% occurring only once. Material for sequencing was peripheral blood or thyroid tissue (not recorded which). The receptors here all came from a woman younger than 45 with Graves' hyperthyroidism. Both conserved end residues are part of each CDR3. Clone size is given for some rows only: seen once, a few or many times, or a class if the clone is expanded.

clone_size v_call cdr3_aa
many TRBV5-1 CASSLSAGGAQGQYF
. TRBV20-1 CSARVPGGNNEQFF
. TRBV20-1 CSARASGIYEQYF
many TRBV6-5 CASSSSETGDQPQHF
. TRBV20-1 CSASDGDYGYTF
medium-sized TRBV7-8 CASSLAYMAFF
. TRBV5-8 CASSLETSGSLGGRETQYF
. TRBV20-1 CSASSLWGRWDPPETQYF
. TRBV7-9 CASSFGQGGELFF
many TRBV12-3/TRBV12-4 CASSPTILYGYTF
many TRBV5-1 CASSFSGMLTDTQYF
. TRBV6-1 CASSSPKGGTDTQYF
many TRBV5-1 CASSKQGADTEAFF
many TRBV7-9 CASSLGDYGYTF
few TRBV2 CASSLGSDRKGEKLFF
many TRBV5-6 CASSPQRTDTQYF
many TRBV6-5 CASSYYSNQPQHF
. TRBV6-1 CASTSGQGFEKLFF
. TRBV7-2 CASSLPQGREAFF
. TRBV12-3/TRBV12-4 CASSLETEHQPQYF
many TRBV9 CASSVAQNNSPLHF
many TRBV5-1 CASSSQGRQETQYF
many TRBV6-5 CASSYWREPFEQYF
many TRBV9 CASSSGGQGVEQYF
many TRBV5-1 CASSSGQGAGTEAFF
. TRBV7-8 CASSLVDRAGANVLTF
few TRBV10-3 CATRGNTGELFF
medium-sized TRBV5-1 CASAQGTAEETQYF
. TRBV12-3/TRBV12-4 CASSPIDARETQYF
. TRBV7-3 CASKSPNTGELFF
. TRBV30 CAWSDRGVTQYF
many TRBV19 CASSIYFNQPQHF
many TRBV12-3/TRBV12-4 CASSLALHIENQPQHF
. TRBV14 CASSRGQGGSYEQYF
many TRBV6-1 CASSLVGGTNQPQHF
. TRBV28 CANTQASGSFTGELFF
. TRBV5-1 CASSKLGGEYEQYF
. TRBV12-3/TRBV12-4 CASTGGGKLDTQYF